This entry lists 11 T cell receptor beta chains sequenced from one sample in a study of beta chain features in type 1 diabetes (dated by TCRdb to between 2018 and 2020). The protocol used for the library was the immunoSEQ multiplex PCR assay. The High Capacity cDNA Reverse Transcription Kit was used to reverse transcribe all of the isolated RNA, meaning that expressed TCRB transcripts were what got sequenced. TCRdb's version of the immuneACCESS table is confined to in-frame rearrangements and falls short of the full clone set. An unresolved V gene accounts for under half of the shortfall where checked; the remainder is of unknown origin. Across this sample there are tens of thousands of clones, with around three fifths seen only once. Of the sample, about 2% is held by the ten largest clones. The material sequenced was Tregs from blood. Interpreted using the paper, the cell subset or site label stands for: regulatory CD4+ T cells. The receptors originated from a woman between 18 and 29 years old in good health.

V usage is TRBV2 and J usage is TRBJ1-6; no definite D call. The CDR3 sequence is 14 residues long. Germline lookup yields CDR1 SNHLY and CDR2 FYNNEI. V lost 7 bases and J lost 10, with 17 bases in between. The CDR3 DNA reads as TGTGCCAGCATCAGAGGTCCCGAAGGATCACCCCTCCACTTT. Translation gives CASIRGPEGSPLHF.

Note on this clone: Different DNA sequences within this sample yield the same CDR3. In DNA form, the CDR3 reads TGTGCCAGCAGCTTAGGACTAGCGGCAACCGGGGAGCTGTTTTTT. As protein: CASSLGLAATGELFF. This chain connects TRBV5-4 to TRBJ2-2; 10 bases line up with TRBD2. Trimming cost V 2 bases and J 5 bases; bases outside gene matches: 3. The germline V gene encodes CDR1 SGHNT and CDR2 YYREEE (reference sequence). CDR3 size: 15 residues.

In its sample, this clone was seen a few times. The chain carries TRBV6-6 and TRBJ1-1; D might be TRBD1 (6 bases). The CDR3 length is 16 residues. Germline loops: CDR1 MNHNY, CDR2 SVGAGI (reference sequence). Trimming stripped 6 bases from V and 5 bases from J, with 22 bases between. The CDR3 bases are TGTGCCAGCAGCCCCACAGGGATCAGCGGTCGGACTGAAGCTTTCTTT. Translated: CASSPTGISGRTEAFF.

The V gene is TRBV4-2, the J gene TRBJ2-2; 13 bases are a match to TRBD2. Per the germline V gene, CDR1 is LGHNA and CDR2 is YNFKEQ. Germline trimming cut 4 bases from V and 8 bases from J; bases unmatched to any gene: 7. This CDR3 is 16 amino acids long. CDR3: CASSRRTSGSDGELFF. CDR3 in DNA: TGTGCCAGCAGCCGCCGGACTAGCGGGAGTGATGGGGAGCTGTTTTTT.

This clone was recorded a few times. The rearrangement uses TRBV18 and TRBJ1-1; D is undetermined. The germline V and J ends were trimmed by 6 bases and 0 bases, with 8 bases remaining between them. This CDR3 comprises 13 residues. In germline, CDR1 is KGHSH, CDR2 LQKENI. The CDR3 here is CASSTRVNTEAFF. The CDR3 DNA is TGTGCCAGCTCGACTAGGGTGAACACTGAAGCTTTCTTT. Variable domain in full (rest from reference TRBV18 and TRBJ1-1): NAGVMQNPRHLVRRRGQEARLRCSPMKGHSHVYWYRQLPEEGLKFMVYLQKENIIDESGMPKERFSAEFPKEGPSILRIQQVVRGDSAAYFCASSTRVNTEAFFGQGTRLTVV.

J is TRBJ2-7 and V is TRBV4-1, with a possible D match to TRBD2 (7 bases). The CDR3 totals 15 residues. Trimming cost V 4 bases and J 7 bases, with 20 bases left between them. Per germline, CDR1 MGHRA and CDR2 YSYEKL. This chain's CDR3 is CASSRVGRGAGEQYF. Written as DNA, the CDR3 is TGCGCCAGCAGCCGGGTCGGACGGGGGGCTGGAGAGCAGTACTTC.

This sequence joins TRBV18 and TRBJ1-4; 8 bases agree with TRBD1. Germline-derived CDR1 and CDR2 are KGHSH and LQKENI. The CDR3 runs to 17 residues. With 2 bases clipped from V and 2 bases from J, the junction kept 7 bases outside the gene matches. The CDR3 loop reads CASSPFSGGETNEKLFF. CDR3 in DNA: TGTGCCAGCTCACCATTTTCAGGGGGCGAGACTAATGAAAAACTGTTTTTT.

The gene calls are TRBV5-1 and TRBJ1-1; D remains ambiguous. Germline CDR1 and CDR2: SGHRS and YFSETQ. The CDR3 is made up of 13 amino acids. V dropped 0 bases and J dropped 7 bases, with 10 bases sitting between them. This CDR3 reads CASSLAFPLEAFF. The CDR3 DNA reads TGCGCCAGCAGCTTGGCCTTTCCTCTTGAAGCTTTCTTT.

V gene TRBV6-1 combines with J gene TRBJ2-3, with D unclear. Germline V lookup: CDR1 MNHNS, CDR2 SASEGT. V was trimmed by 7 bases and J by 4 bases, leaving 15 bases between them. This CDR3 has 14 residues. Here the CDR3 reads CASKAPRSADTQYF. The CDR3 DNA is TGTGCCAGCAAGGCCCCGAGGTCCGCAGATACGCAGTATTTT.

The chain combines TRBV7-3 with TRBJ1-1; D uncertain. V dropped 3 bases and J dropped 4 bases, with 9 bases sitting between them. There are 13 residues in the CDR3. Germline assignment: CDR1 SGHTA and CDR2 FQGTGA. The CDR3 bases are TGTGCCAGCAGCTTTTTCGTCGGCACTGAAGCTTTCTTT. It translates to CASSFFVGTEAFF.

The sample holds one count of this clone. This same CDR3 is encoded by further DNA sequences in the sample. The chain combines TRBV5-1 with TRBJ1-1, with TRBD1 identical over 11 bases. Trimming at V came to 4 bases and at J to 4 bases, leaving 3 bases not matched to a gene. CDR1 is SGHRS and CDR2 is YFSETQ in the germline V gene. This CDR3 region has 14 residues. CDR3 nucleotide sequence: TGCGCCAGCAGCCCTGGGACAGGGGGCACTGAAGCTTTCTTT. Its protein is CASSPGTGGTEAFF.